This T cell receptor beta chain was profiled in a study of vaccination and CD4 T cells after COVID-19. Whole-study results and caveats: Spike mono-reactivity was found in 304 of the 307 vaccine-specific clones identified in convalescent patients.

Stated treatment: approximately nine-day PBMC culture with coronavirus spike peptide pools or control peptides (ViraFEST assay). Positive tests by PCR, dated March to December 2020, predated US Alpha, Beta and Delta variants. This clonotype was counted only a few times. Antigen specificity is unknown. CDR3 length equals 16 residues. Germline V gene data show CDR1 as SEHNR and CDR2 as FQNEAQ (reference sequence). V was clipped by 1 base and J by 4 bases; unmatched bases: 3. Sequencing of the DNA from cultured CD4+ T cells was carried out with the Oncomine TCR Beta short-read assay. Genomic DNA extraction was carried out from cultured CD4+ T cells. TCRdb processed the PCR reads anew with MiXCR; each CDR3 protein has one entry. The profile covers about 18,000 distinct CDR3 sequences, with roughly 43% appearing a single time and around 6.9% taken by the ten largest.

V usage is TRBV7-9 and J usage is TRBJ2-2, with TRBD2 identical over 10 bases. This TCR was sampled from a human donor who had recovered from COVID-19. The sequences come from CD4+ T cells from blood, cultured in vitro, collected before SARS-CoV-2 vaccination. CDR3 sequence (DNA): TGTGCCAGCAGCTTAGGCCTAGCGGGAGTCACCGGGGAGCTGTTTTTT. It is translated as CASSLGLAGVTGELFF.